This T cell receptor gamma chain is from a study of gamma-delta T cells after stem cell transplantation. Within the sample, this clone is large. TCRdb re-called clones from the RT-PCR reads via CATT. The sample shows thousands of gamma-chain clones, roughly 5% of them seen only once. The J segment lost 0 bases and the V segment lost 1 base, leaving 6 bases of the junction unmatched. The CDR3 is 15 residues long. Germline assignment: CDR1 VTNTFY and CDR2 YDVSTARD (reference sequence). Material: gamma-delta T cells. The receptor comes from a human donor. It is not recorded whose cells these are; they may come from a transplant donor. This chain connects TRGV3 to TRGJ1 or TRGJ2. The CDR3 sequence: CATWDRLSNYYKKLF. As DNA, the CDR3 is TGTGCCACCTGGGACAGACTCTCGAATTATTATAAGAAACTCTTT.